One TCR beta chain is described in this entry. Antigen specificity is unknown. TCRdb re-derived calls from the 5' RACE reads in MiXCR, one entry per CDR3 protein. The sample lists more than 75,000 distinct CDR3 sequences; approximately 15% were seen once. These data come from a study of early T cells in non-severe SARS-CoV-2 infection. Study-level results: Matching with VDJdb favored anti-spike CD8 responses (missing private and CD4 specificities).

The source material was whole blood. This receptor was identified in an adult who was a healthcare worker with PCR-confirmed SARS-CoV-2 infection or an uninfected control (not recorded which).

CDR3 DNA: TGTGCCATCAGTAAAGCAGGGGTCACCGGGGAGCTGTTTTTT. Its translation: CAISKAGVTGELFF. The rearrangement joins TRBV10-3 to TRBJ2-2, with D perhaps TRBD1 (6 bases). Germline CDR1 ENHRY, CDR2 SYGVKD. V lost 5 bases and J 4 bases, leaving 11 bases between the germline ends. This CDR3 comprises 14 residues.